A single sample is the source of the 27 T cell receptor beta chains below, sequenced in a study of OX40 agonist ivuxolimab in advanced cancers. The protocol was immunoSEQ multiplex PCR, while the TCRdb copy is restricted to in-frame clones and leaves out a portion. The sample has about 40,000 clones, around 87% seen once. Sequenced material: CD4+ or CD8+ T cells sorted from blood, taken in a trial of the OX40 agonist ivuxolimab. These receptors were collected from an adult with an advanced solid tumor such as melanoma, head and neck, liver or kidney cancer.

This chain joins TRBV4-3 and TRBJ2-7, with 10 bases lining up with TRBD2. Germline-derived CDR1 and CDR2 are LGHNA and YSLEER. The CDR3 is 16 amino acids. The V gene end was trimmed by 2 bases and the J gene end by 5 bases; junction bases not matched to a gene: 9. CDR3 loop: CASSQLLAGVDDEQYF. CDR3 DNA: TGCGCCAGCAGCCAACTGCTAGCGGGAGTTGATGACGAGCAGTACTTC.

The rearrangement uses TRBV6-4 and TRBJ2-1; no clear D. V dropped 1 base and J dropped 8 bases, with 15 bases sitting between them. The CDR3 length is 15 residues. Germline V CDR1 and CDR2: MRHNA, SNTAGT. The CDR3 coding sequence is TGTGCCAGCAGTGACTTTAGTAAACCCCCTCATGAGCAGTTCTTC. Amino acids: CASSDFSKPPHEQFF.

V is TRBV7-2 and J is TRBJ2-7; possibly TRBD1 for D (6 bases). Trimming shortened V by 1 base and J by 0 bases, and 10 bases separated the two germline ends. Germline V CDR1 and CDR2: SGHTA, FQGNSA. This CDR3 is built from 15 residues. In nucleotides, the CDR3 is TGTGCCAGCAGCTTAGAAGACAGGAGCTCCTACGAGCAGTACTTC. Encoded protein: CASSLEDRSSYEQYF. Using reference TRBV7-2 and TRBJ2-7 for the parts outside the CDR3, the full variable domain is GAGVSQSPSNKVTEKGKDVELRCDPISGHTALYWYRQSLGQGLEFLIYFQGNSAPDKSGLPSDRFSAERTGGSVSTLTIQRTQQEDSAVYLCASSLEDRSSYEQYFGPGTRLTVT.

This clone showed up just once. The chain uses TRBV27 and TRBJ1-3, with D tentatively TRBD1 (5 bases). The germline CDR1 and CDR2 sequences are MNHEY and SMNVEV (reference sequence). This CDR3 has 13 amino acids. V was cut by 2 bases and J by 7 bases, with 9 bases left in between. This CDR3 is CASSLREGNTIYF. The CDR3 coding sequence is TGTGCCAGCAGTTTACGGGAGGGGAACACCATATATTTT.

The CDR3 nucleotides are TGTGCCAGCAGCAAACAGGGGATCGGGGAGCTGTTTTTT. Its protein is CASSKQGIGELFF. The chain links TRBV7-9 to TRBJ2-2, with 7 nucleotides matching TRBD1. V was pared by 5 bases and J by 7 bases, with 4 bases of the junction left unmatched. Germline values: CDR1 SEHNR, CDR2 FQNEAQ (reference sequence). The CDR3 sequence is 13 residues long.

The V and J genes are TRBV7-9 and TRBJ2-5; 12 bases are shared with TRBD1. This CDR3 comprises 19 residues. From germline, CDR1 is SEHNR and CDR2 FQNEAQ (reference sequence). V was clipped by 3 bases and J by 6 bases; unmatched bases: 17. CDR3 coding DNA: TGTGCCAGCAGCTTCCGGGACAGGGGGCCGGGGACCTCAAGGCAGACCCAGTACTTC. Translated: CASSFRDRGPGTSRQTQYF.

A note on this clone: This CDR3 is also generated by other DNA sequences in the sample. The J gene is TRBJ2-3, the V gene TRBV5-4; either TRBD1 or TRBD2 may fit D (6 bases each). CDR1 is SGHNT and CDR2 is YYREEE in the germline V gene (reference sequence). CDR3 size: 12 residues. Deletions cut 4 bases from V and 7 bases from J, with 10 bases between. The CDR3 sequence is CASSGGGNTQYF. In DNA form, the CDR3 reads TGTGCCAGCAGCGGAGGGGGAAATACGCAGTATTTT.

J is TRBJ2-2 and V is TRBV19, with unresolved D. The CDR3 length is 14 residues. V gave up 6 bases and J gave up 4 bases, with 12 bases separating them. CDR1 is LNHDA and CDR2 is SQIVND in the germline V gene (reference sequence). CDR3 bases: TGTGCCAGTAGAATTGGCATTAGCACCGGGGAGCTGTTTTTT. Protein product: CASRIGISTGELFF.

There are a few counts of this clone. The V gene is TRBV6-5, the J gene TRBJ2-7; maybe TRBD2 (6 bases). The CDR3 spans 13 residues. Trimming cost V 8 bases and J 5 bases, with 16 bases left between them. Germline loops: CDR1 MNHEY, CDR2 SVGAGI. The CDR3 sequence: CASQTRNLHEQYF. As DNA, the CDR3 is TGTGCCAGCCAGACTAGGAATCTTCACGAGCAGTACTTC.

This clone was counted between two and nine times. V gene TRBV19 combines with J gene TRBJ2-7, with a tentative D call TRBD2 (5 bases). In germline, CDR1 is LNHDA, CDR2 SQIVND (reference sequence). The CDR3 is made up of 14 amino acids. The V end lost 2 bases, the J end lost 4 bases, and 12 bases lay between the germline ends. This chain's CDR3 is CASSINGGPYEQYF. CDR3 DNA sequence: TGTGCCAGTAGTATAAATGGAGGTCCTTACGAGCAGTACTTC. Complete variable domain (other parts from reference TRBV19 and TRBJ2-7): DGGITQSPKYLFRKEGQNVTLSCEQNLNHDAMYWYRQDPGQGLRLIYYSQIVNDFQKGDIAEGYSVSREKKESFPLTVTSAQKNPTAFYLCASSINGGPYEQYFGPGTRLTVT.

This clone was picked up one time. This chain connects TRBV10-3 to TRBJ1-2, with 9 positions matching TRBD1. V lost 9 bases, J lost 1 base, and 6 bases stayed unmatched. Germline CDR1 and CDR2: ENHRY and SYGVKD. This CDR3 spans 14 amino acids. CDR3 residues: CAITGGDGNYGYTF. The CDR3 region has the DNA TGTGCCATTACAGGGGGCGATGGTAACTATGGCTACACCTTC.

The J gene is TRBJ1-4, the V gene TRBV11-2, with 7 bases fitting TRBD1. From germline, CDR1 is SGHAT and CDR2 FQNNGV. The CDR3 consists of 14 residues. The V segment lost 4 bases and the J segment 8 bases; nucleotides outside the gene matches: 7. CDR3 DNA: TGTGCCAGCAGCTCCTTGACAGGGATAGAAAAACTGTTTTTT. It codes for CASSSLTGIEKLFF.

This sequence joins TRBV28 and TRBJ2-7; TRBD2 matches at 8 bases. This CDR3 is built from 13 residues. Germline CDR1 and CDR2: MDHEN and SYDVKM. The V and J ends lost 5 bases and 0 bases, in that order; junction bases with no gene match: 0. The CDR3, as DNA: TGTGCCAGCAGTAGCGGGAGCTCCTACGAGCAGTACTTC. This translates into CASSSGSSYEQYF.

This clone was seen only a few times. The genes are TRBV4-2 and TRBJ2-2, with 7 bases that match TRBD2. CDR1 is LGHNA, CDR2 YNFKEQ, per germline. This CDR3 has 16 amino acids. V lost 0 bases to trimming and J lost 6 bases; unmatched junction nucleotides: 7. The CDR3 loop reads CASSQELTSYSGELFF. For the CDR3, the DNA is TGTGCCAGCAGCCAAGAATTGACTAGCTACTCCGGGGAGCTGTTTTTT.

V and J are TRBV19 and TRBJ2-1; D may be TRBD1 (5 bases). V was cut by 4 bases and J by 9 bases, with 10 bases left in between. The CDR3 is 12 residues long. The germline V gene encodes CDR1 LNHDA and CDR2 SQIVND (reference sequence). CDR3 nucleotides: TGTGCCAGTAGTACTTCCAGGGTTGAGCAGTTCTTC. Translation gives CASSTSRVEQFF.

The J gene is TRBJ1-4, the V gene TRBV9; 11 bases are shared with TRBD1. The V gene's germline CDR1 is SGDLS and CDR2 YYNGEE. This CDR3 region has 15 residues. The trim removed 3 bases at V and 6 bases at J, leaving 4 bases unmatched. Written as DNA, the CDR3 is TGTGCCAGCAGCGCCGGGGGACAGGGGGATGAAAAACTGTTTTTT. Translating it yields CASSAGGQGDEKLFF.

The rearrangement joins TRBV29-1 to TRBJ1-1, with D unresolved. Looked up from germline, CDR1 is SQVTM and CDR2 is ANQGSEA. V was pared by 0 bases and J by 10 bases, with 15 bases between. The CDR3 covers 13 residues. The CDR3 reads CSVEDGEGIGAFF. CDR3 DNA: TGCAGCGTTGAAGATGGAGAAGGGATAGGAGCTTTCTTT.

The CDR3 protein is CASSSPLGIQETQYF. CDR3 nucleotides: TGTGCCAGCAGCTCACCTCTGGGGATCCAAGAGACCCAGTACTTC. This rearrangement joins TRBV11-2 to TRBJ2-5; D uncertain. Trimming removed 4 bases at V and 1 base at J, with 13 bases between. This CDR3 has 15 amino acids. In germline, CDR1 is SGHAT, CDR2 FQNNGV.

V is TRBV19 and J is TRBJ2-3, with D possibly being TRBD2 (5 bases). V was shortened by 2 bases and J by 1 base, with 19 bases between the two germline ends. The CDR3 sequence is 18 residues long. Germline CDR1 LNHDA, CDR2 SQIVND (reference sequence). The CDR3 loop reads CASSIPFGVACRTDTQYF. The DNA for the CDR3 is TGTGCCAGTAGTATACCCTTCGGGGTAGCGTGTCGCACAGATACGCAGTATTTT.

This chain's CDR3 is CASSPYLTGNEQFF. The DNA for the CDR3 is TGTGCCAGCTCACCCTACCTGACAGGGAATGAGCAGTTCTTC. The rearrangement links TRBV18 to TRBJ2-1, with 7 bases identical to TRBD1. Germline trimming cut 3 bases from V and 7 bases from J; bases unmatched to any gene: 6. The CDR3 has 14 amino acids. Germline lookup yields CDR1 KGHSH and CDR2 LQKENI. The whole variable domain, remainder taken from reference TRBV18 and TRBJ2-1, is NAGVMQNPRHLVRRRGQEARLRCSPMKGHSHVYWYRQLPEEGLKFMVYLQKENIIDESGMPKERFSAEFPKEGPSILRIQQVVRGDSAAYFCASSPYLTGNEQFFGPGTRLTVL.

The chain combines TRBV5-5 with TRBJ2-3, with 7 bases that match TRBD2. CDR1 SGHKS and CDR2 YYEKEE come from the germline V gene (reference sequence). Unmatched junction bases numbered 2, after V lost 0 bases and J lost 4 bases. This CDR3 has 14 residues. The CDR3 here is CASSLGGRADTQYF. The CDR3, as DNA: TGTGCCAGCAGCTTGGGAGGGAGGGCAGATACGCAGTATTTT.

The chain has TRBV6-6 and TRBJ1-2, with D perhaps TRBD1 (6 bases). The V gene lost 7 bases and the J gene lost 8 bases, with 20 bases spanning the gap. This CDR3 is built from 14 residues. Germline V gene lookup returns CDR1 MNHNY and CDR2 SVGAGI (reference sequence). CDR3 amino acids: CASTKAGTPLGYTF. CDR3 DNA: TGTGCCAGCACAAAGGCCGGGACACCCTTGGGCTACACCTTC.

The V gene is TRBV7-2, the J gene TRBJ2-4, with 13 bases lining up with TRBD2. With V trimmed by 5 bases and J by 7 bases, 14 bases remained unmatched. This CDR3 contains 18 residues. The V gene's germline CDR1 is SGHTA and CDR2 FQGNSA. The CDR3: CASSQIWTGTSGNNIQYF. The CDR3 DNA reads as TGTGCCAGCAGCCAGATATGGACCGGGACTAGCGGGAACAACATTCAGTACTTC.

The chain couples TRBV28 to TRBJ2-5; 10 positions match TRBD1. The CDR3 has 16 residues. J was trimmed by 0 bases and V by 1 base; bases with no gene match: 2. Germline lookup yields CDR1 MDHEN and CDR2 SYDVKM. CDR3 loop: CASSLSTGGHQETQYF. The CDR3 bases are TGTGCCAGCAGTTTATCGACAGGGGGCCACCAAGAGACCCAGTACTTC. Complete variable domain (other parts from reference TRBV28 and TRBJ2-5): DVKVTQSSRYLVKRTGEKVFLECVQDMDHENMFWYRQDPGLGLRLIYFSYDVKMKEKGDIPEGYSVSREKKERFSLILESASTNQTSMYLCASSLSTGGHQETQYFGPGTRLLVL.

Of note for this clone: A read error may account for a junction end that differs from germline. The CDR3 DNA follows: TGTGCTAGCAGCTTAGAGCCTGGAAACACCATATATTTT. It specifies CASSLEPGNTIYF. The J gene is TRBJ1-3, the V gene TRBV7-7; D remains ambiguous. The CDR3 is 13 amino acids. Per the germline V gene, CDR1 is SSHAT and CDR2 is FNYEAQ (reference sequence).

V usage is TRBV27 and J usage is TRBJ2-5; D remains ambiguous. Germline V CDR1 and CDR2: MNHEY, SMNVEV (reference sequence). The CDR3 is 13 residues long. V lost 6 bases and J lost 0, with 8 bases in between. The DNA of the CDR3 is TGTGCCAGCAGACGACACGACCAAGAGACCCAGTACTTC. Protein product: CASRRHDQETQYF.

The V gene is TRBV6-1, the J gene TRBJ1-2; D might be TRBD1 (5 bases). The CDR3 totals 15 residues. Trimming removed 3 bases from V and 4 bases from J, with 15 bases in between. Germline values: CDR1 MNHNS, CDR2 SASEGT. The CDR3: CASSDSGGKSYGYTF. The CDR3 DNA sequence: TGTGCCAGCAGTGACTCGGGGGGAAAATCCTATGGCTACACCTTC.